This TCR beta chain was retrieved from a study of blood T cells in healthy people across ages. Findings and caveats of the study: Long-lived and aged donors differed, with more naive CD4+ cells and higher diversity in the long-lived. The unsorted PBMCs prevented any conclusive comparison of naive versus antigen-experienced cells. Nothing was known about donor CMV status, and this possibly confounded expanded clonotype changes.

Next came a second PCR, run for about 6 to 12 cycles, which used a sample-barcoded 5' primer along with a J-beta primer mix. One entry per CDR3 protein results from TCRdb running MiXCR on the 5' RACE reads. The data contain about 1.4 million distinct CDR3 sequences, roughly 59% of them seen just once; the ten biggest clones take up about 6.7%. Regarding this clonotype: Its antigen is currently unknown.

J lost 1 base, V lost 6 bases, and 4 bases had no gene match. CDR3 length: 16 amino acids. Per sample, extraction of total RNA gave at least 5 micrograms in every case. Sequences were obtained from blood. This TCR derives from a man between 18 and 29 years old in good health. This chain links TRBV12-3 or TRBV12-4 with TRBJ2-2, with TRBD2 identical over 11 bases. In nucleotides, the CDR3 is TGTGCCAGCAGATCCACTAGCGGGAGGAACACCGGGGAGCTGTTTTTT. Translated: CASRSTSGRNTGELFF.